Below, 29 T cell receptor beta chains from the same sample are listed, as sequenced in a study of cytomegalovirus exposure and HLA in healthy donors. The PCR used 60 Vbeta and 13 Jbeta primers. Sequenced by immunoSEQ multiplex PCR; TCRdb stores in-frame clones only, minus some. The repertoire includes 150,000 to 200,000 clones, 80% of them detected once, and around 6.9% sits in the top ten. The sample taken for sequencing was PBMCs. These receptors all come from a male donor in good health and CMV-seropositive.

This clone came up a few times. CDR3 protein: CASFNTDTQYF. CDR3 bases: TGCGCCAGTTTTAACACAGATACGCAGTATTTT. This chain connects TRBV5-1 to TRBJ2-3; D is unclear. In germline, CDR1 is SGHRS, CDR2 YFSETQ. V gave up 8 bases and J gave up 2 bases, with 6 bases separating them. The CDR3 runs to 11 residues. The whole variable domain, filled in from reference TRBV5-1 and TRBJ2-3, reads KAGVTQTPRYLIKTRGQQVTLSCSPISGHRSVSWYQQTPGQGLQFLFEYFSETQRNKGNFPGRFSGRQFSNSRSEMNVSTLELGDSALYLCASFNTDTQYFGPGTRLTVL.

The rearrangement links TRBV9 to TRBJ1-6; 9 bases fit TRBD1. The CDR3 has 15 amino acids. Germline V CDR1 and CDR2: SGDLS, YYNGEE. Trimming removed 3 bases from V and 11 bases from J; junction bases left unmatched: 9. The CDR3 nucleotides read TGTGCCAGCAGCGCCCCCGGGACAGGGAGTACACCCCTCCACTTT. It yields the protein CASSAPGTGSTPLHF.

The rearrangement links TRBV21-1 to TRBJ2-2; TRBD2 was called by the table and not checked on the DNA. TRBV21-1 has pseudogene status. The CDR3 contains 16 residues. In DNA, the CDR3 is TGTGCCAGCAGCAAAGATCGCGGGAGAGACACCGGGGAGCTGTTTTTT. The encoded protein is CASSKDRGRDTGELFF.

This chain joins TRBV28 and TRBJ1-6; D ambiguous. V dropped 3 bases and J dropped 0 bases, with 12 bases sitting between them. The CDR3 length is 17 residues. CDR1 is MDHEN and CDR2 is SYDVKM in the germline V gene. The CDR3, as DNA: TGTGCCAGCAGTTTGGGTGACACCAGCTCCTATAATTCACCCCTCCACTTT. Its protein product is CASSLGDTSSYNSPLHF.

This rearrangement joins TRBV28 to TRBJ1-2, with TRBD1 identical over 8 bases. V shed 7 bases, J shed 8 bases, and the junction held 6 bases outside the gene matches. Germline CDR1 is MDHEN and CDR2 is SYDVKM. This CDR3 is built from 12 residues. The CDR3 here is CASISRGQGYTF. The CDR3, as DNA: TGTGCCAGCATCTCCAGGGGGCAGGGCTACACCTTC.

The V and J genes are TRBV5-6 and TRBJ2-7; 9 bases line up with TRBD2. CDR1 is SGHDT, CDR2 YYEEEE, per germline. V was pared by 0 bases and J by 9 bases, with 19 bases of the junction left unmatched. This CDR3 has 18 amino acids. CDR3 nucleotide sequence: TGTGCCAGCAGCTTGGAAACAACTAGCGGGCGTGGGTACCGAGTGCAGTACTTC. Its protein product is CASSLETTSGRGYRVQYF.

As DNA, the CDR3 is TGTGCCAGCAGTTACTCGGTTTCCCCCAGGGGCGCACCCCTCCACTTT. It specifies CASSYSVSPRGAPLHF. The J gene is TRBJ1-6, the V gene TRBV6-5; a possible D gene is TRBD1 (6 bases). Per the germline V gene, CDR1 is MNHEY and CDR2 is SVGAGI. V lost 0 bases to trimming and J lost 11 bases, with 17 bases between them. The CDR3 consists of 16 residues.

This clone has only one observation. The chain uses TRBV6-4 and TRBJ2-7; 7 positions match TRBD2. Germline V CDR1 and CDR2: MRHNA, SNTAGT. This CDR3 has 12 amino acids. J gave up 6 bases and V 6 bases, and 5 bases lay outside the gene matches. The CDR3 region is CASRGGLGEQYF. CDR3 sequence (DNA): TGTGCCAGCAGGGGAGGGTTGGGCGAGCAGTACTTC.

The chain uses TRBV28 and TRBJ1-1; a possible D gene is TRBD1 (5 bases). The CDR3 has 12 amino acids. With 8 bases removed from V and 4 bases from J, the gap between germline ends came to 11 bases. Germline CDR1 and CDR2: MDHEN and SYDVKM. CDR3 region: CASGRGGTEAFF. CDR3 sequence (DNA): TGTGCCAGCGGGAGGGGTGGCACTGAAGCTTTCTTT.

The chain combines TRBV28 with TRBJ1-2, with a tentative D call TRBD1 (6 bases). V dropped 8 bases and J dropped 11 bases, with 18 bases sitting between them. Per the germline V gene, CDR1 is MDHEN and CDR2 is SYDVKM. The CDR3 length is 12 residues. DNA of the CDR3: TGTGCCAGCGGCCCCGGACAGAGAGAATACACCTTC. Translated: CASGPGQREYTF.

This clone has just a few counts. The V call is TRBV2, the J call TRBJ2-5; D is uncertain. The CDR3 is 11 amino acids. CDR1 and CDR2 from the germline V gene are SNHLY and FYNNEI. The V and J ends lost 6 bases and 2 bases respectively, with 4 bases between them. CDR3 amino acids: CASSKQETQYF. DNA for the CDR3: TGTGCCAGCAGCAAACAAGAGACCCAGTACTTC.

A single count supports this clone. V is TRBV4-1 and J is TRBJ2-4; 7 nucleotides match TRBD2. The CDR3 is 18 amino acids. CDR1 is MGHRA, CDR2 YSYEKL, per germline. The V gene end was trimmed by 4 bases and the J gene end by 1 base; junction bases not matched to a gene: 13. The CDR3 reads CASSPGVAGEGAKNIQYF. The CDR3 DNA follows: TGCGCCAGCAGCCCGGGGGTGGCGGGAGAAGGGGCCAAAAACATTCAGTACTTC.

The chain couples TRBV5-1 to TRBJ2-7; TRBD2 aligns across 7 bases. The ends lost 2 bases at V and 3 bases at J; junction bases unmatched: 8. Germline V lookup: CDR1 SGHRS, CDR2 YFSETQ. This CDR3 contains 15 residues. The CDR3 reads CASSFVAGMYYEQYF. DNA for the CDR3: TGCGCCAGCAGCTTCGTAGCGGGTATGTACTACGAGCAGTACTTC.

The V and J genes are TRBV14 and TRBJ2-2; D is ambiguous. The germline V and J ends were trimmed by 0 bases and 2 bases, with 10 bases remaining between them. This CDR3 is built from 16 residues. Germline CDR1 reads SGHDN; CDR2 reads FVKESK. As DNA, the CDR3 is TGTGCCAGCAGCCAAGATCCACTTTCCAACACCGGGGAGCTGTTTTTT. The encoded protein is CASSQDPLSNTGELFF.

The chain's CDR3 is CASSVGGTANEQFF. The CDR3 region has the DNA TGTGCCAGCAGCGTAGGGGGGACAGCCAATGAGCAGTTCTTC. The V and J genes are TRBV9 and TRBJ2-1; 7 nucleotides line up with TRBD1. The junction had 3 bases not matched to a gene; V was cut back by 0 bases and J by 6 bases. The CDR3 is 14 residues long. The germline V gene has CDR1 SGDLS and CDR2 YYNGEE. Supplemented by reference TRBV9 and TRBJ2-1, the full variable domain reads DSGVTQTPKHLITATGQRVTLRCSPRSGDLSVYWYQQSLDQGLQFLIQYYNGEERAKGNILERFSAQQFPDLHSELNLSSLELGDSALYFCASSVGGTANEQFFGPGTRLTVL.

CDR3 in DNA: TGTGCCAGCAGTGAGGGGACAGGGTTCGGCTACGAGCAGTACTTC. Amino acid sequence: CASSEGTGFGYEQYF. This chain links TRBV25-1 with TRBJ2-7; TRBD1 matches 9 bases. The CDR3 runs to 15 residues. Trimming took 3 bases from V and 3 from J; bases not matched to a gene: 6. Germline V gene sequence: CDR1 MGHDK, CDR2 SYGVNS.

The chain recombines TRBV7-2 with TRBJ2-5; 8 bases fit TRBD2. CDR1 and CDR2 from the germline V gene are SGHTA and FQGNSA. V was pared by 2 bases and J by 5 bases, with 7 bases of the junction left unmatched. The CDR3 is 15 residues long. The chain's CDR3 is CASSLNKRERETQYF. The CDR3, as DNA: TGTGCCAGCAGCTTAAACAAGCGGGAGAGGGAGACCCAGTACTTC. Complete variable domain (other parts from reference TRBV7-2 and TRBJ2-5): GAGVSQSPSNKVTEKGKDVELRCDPISGHTALYWYRQSLGQGLEFLIYFQGNSAPDKSGLPSDRFSAERTGGSVSTLTIQRTQQEDSAVYLCASSLNKRERETQYFGPGTRLLVL.

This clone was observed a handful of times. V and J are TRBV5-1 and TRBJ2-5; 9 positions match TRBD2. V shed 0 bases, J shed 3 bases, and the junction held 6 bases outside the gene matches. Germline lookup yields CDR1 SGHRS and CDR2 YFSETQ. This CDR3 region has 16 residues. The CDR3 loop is CASSLVSGRVEETQYF. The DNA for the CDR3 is TGCGCCAGCAGCTTGGTTAGCGGGAGAGTAGAAGAGACCCAGTACTTC.

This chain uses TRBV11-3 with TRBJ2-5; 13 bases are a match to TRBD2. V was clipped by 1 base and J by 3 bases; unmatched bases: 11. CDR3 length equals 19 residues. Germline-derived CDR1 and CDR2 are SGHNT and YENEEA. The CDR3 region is CASSLGIRLAGGTKETQYF. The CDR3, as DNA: TGTGCCAGCAGCTTAGGCATCAGACTAGCGGGAGGTACAAAAGAGACCCAGTACTTC.

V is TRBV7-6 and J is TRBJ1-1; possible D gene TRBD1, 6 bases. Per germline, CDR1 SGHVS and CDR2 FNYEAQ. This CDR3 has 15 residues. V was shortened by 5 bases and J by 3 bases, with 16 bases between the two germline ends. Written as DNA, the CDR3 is TGTGCCAGCAGCCGCGGGGGCCCCGGGGACACTGAAGCTTTCTTT. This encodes CASSRGGPGDTEAFF.

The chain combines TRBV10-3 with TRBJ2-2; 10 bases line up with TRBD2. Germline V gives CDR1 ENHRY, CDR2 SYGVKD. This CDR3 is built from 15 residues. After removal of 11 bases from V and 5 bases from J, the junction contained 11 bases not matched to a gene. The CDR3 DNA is TGTGCCTCGACCGGCAAGCGGGAGGGAACCGGGGAGCTGTTTTTT. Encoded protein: CASTGKREGTGELFF.

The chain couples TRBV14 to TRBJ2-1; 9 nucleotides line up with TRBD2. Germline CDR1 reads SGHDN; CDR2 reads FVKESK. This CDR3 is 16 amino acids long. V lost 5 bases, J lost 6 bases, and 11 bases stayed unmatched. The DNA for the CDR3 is TGTGCCAGCAGCAGATTAGCGGGAGTTATGTTCAATGAGCAGTTCTTC. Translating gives CASSRLAGVMFNEQFF.

Here the CDR3 reads CATSRHVTSGGNEQFF. The CDR3, as DNA: TGTGCCACCAGCAGACACGTGACTAGCGGGGGCAATGAGCAGTTCTTC. The chain employs TRBV15 and TRBJ2-1, with 12 bases that match TRBD2. V trimming: 2 bases; J trimming: 6 bases; junction bases outside the gene matches: 5. This CDR3 region has 16 residues. Germline CDR1 is LNHNV and CDR2 is YYDKDF (reference sequence).

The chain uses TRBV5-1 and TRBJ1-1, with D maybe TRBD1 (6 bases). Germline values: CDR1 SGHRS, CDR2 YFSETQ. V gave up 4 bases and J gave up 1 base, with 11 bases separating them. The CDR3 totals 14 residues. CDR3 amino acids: CASSLPTGNTEAFF. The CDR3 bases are TGCGCCAGCAGCCTCCCGACAGGGAACACTGAAGCTTTCTTT.

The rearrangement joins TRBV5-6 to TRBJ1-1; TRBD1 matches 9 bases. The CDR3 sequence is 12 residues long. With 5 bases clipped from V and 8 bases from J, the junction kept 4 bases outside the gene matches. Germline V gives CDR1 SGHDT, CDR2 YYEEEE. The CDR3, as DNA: TGTGCCAGCAGTCTTACAGGGGGCGAAGCTTTCTTT. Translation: CASSLTGGEAFF.

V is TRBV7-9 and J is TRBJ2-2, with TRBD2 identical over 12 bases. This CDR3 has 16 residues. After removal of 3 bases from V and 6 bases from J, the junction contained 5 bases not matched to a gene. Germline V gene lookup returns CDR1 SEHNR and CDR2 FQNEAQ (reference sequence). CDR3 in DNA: TGTGCCAGCAGCTTCCCGACTAGCGGGAGTGCCGGGGAGCTGTTTTTT. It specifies CASSFPTSGSAGELFF.

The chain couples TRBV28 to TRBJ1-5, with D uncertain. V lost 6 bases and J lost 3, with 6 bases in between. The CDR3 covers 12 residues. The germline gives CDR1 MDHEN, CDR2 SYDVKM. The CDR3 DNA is TGTGCCAGCAGACTAGACAATCAGCCCCAGCATTTT. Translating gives CASRLDNQPQHF.

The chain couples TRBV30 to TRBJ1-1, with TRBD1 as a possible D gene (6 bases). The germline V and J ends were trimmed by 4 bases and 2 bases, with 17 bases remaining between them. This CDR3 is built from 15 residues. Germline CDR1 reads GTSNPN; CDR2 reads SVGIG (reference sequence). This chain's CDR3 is CAWKRGQRHNTEAFF. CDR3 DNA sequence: TGTGCCTGGAAAAGAGGACAGCGACATAACACTGAAGCTTTCTTT. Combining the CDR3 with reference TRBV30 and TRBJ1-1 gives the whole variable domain SQTIHQWPATLVQPVGSPLSLECTVEGTSNPNLYWYRQAAGRGLQLLFYSVGIGQISSEVPQNLSASRPQDRQFILSSKKLLLSDSGFYLCAWKRGQRHNTEAFFGQGTRLTVV.

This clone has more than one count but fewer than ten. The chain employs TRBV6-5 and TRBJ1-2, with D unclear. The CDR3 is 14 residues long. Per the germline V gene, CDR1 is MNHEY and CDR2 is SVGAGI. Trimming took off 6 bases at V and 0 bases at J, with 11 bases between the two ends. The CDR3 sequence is CASSPGPANYGYTF. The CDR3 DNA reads TGTGCCAGCAGCCCAGGCCCAGCTAACTATGGCTACACCTTC.